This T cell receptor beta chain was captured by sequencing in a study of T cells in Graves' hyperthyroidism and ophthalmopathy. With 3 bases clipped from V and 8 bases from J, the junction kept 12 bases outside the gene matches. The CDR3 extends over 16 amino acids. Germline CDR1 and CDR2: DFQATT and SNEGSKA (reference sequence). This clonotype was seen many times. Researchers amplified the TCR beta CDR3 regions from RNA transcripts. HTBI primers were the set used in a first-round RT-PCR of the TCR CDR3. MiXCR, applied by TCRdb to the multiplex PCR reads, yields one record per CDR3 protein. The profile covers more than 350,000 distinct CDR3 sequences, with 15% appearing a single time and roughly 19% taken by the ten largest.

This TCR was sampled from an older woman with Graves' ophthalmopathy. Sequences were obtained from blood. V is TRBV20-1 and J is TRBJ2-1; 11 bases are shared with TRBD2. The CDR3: CSASSQLAGAGYEQFF. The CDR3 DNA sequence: TGCAGTGCTAGTTCCCAACTAGCGGGAGCGGGGTATGAGCAGTTCTTC.